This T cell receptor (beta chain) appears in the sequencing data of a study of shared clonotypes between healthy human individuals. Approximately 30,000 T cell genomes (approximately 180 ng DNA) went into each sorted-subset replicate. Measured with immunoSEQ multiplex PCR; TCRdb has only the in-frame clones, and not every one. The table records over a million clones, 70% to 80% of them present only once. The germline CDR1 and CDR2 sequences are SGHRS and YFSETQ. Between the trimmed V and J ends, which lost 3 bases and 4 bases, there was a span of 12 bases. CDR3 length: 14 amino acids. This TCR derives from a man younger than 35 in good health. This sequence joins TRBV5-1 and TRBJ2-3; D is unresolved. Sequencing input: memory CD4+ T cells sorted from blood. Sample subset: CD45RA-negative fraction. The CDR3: CASSSPALADTQYF. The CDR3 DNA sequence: TGCGCCAGCAGCTCCCCTGCTCTCGCAGATACGCAGTATTTT.